One sample yielded the 11 T cell receptor beta chains listed below, sequenced in a study of T cell responses to AZD1222 COVID-19 vaccine. Assay: immunoSEQ multiplex PCR; the TCRdb copy retains only in-frame clones and omits some. The repertoire holds some 78,000 clones, with about 83% as singletons. The sequencing used peripheral blood, collected 28 days after the second AZD1222 dose. These receptors originate from an adult who received the AZD1222 COVID-19 vaccine.

The V and J genes are TRBV2 and TRBJ2-3, with D uncertain. Per germline, CDR1 SNHLY and CDR2 FYNNEI. This CDR3 contains 14 residues. Trimming shortened V by 9 bases and J by 0 bases, and 13 bases separated the two germline ends. The DNA of the CDR3 is TGTGCCAGTAGCTTCTACCGTAGCACAGATACGCAGTATTTT. Its protein is CASSFYRSTDTQYF.

The rearrangement links TRBV7-2 to TRBJ1-5, with 10 bases that match TRBD1. Germline loops: CDR1 SGHTA, CDR2 FQGNSA. This CDR3 contains 16 residues. Trimming at V came to 1 base and at J to 4 bases, leaving 4 bases not matched to a gene. CDR3 residues: CASSLVGGQGNQPQHF. CDR3 nucleotides: TGTGCCAGCAGCTTAGTAGGGGGACAGGGGAATCAGCCCCAGCATTTT.

This clone appeared once. The V and J genes are TRBV27 and TRBJ2-3; 9 bases line up with TRBD2. Unmatched junction bases numbered 6, after V lost 4 bases and J lost 1 base. Germline CDR1 and CDR2: MNHEY and SMNVEV (reference sequence). CDR3 length equals 16 residues. CDR3 loop: CASSSETSGRTDTQYF. CDR3 DNA: TGTGCCAGCAGTTCGGAGACTAGCGGCCGCACAGATACGCAGTATTTT.

V gene TRBV29-1 combines with J gene TRBJ2-7; D may be TRBD1 or TRBD2 (7 bases each). The CDR3 runs 14 residues. Germline-derived CDR1 and CDR2 are SQVTM and ANQGSEA. The V end was cut by 3 bases, the J end by 5 bases, with 17 bases between. The CDR3 DNA follows: TGCAGCGTTGAGTCCCCAGGGGGGAGGGACGAGCAGTACTTC. It yields the protein CSVESPGGRDEQYF.

V usage is TRBV3-1 (or the pseudogene TRBV3-2) and J usage is TRBJ1-5; D remains unclear. The CDR3 extends over 14 amino acids. Germline V gene lookup returns CDR1 LGHDT and CDR2 YNNKEL (reference sequence). V lost 3 bases and J 5 bases, leaving 11 bases between the germline ends. The CDR3 is CASSQGGSDQPQHF. DNA of the CDR3: TGTGCCAGCAGCCAGGGCGGGTCGGATCAGCCCCAGCATTTT.

Worth noting for this clone: The junction shows a germline mismatch at one end, possibly a read error. The chain has TRBV6-1 and TRBJ2-7; tentative D call: TRBD1 (5 bases). Germline V gene lookup returns CDR1 MNHNS and CDR2 SASEGT. The CDR3 is 14 residues long. The CDR3 DNA reads TGTGCCAGCAGTAAAGCAGGGATTTCCTACGAGCAGTACTTC. Translation gives CASSKAGISYEQYF.

The V call is TRBV28, the J call TRBJ1-3; D may be TRBD1 (6 bases). The CDR3 totals 14 residues. In germline, CDR1 is MDHEN, CDR2 SYDVKM. V lost 8 bases and J lost 0, with 11 bases in between. This chain's CDR3 is CASLDSRSGNTIYF. CDR3 DNA sequence: TGTGCCAGCCTGGACAGTCGCTCTGGAAACACCATATATTTT.

The chain links TRBV28 to TRBJ2-2; D unclear. CDR1 and CDR2 (germline): MDHEN, SYDVKM. CDR3 length: 12 amino acids. V was clipped by 6 bases and J by 1 base, with 3 bases between them. The CDR3 sequence is CASRLNTGELFF. The CDR3 DNA reads as TGTGCCAGCAGGCTGAACACCGGGGAGCTGTTTTTT.

This clone showed up just once. This chain uses TRBV30 with TRBJ1-2; TRBD1 matches at 7 bases. V lost 5 bases to trimming and J lost 5 bases; unmatched junction nucleotides: 14. The germline CDR1 and CDR2 sequences are GTSNPN and SVGIG (reference sequence). The CDR3 loop spans 15 amino acids. The CDR3 DNA follows: TGTGCCTGGCGTGGACAGGCCCAAAATCGGTATGGCTACACCTTC. Translated, it gives CAWRGQAQNRYGYTF.

The V gene is TRBV11-3, the J gene TRBJ2-7; 13 bases agree with TRBD2. The germline V gene has CDR1 SGHNT and CDR2 YENEEA. The CDR3 runs 15 residues. The V and J ends lost 5 bases and 2 bases, in that order; junction bases with no gene match: 3. DNA for the CDR3: TGTGCCAGCAGCAGCGGGACTAGCGGGGCCTACGAGCAGTACTTC. Translated, it gives CASSSGTSGAYEQYF.

This CDR3 is CASIPPGNYGYTF. The CDR3 DNA reads as TGTGCCAGCATCCCCCCAGGGAACTATGGCTACACCTTC. The chain combines TRBV28 with TRBJ1-2; a possible D gene is TRBD1 (5 bases). The CDR3 totals 13 residues. CDR1 and CDR2 from the germline V gene are MDHEN and SYDVKM. Deletions cut 7 bases from V and 2 bases from J, with 11 bases between.